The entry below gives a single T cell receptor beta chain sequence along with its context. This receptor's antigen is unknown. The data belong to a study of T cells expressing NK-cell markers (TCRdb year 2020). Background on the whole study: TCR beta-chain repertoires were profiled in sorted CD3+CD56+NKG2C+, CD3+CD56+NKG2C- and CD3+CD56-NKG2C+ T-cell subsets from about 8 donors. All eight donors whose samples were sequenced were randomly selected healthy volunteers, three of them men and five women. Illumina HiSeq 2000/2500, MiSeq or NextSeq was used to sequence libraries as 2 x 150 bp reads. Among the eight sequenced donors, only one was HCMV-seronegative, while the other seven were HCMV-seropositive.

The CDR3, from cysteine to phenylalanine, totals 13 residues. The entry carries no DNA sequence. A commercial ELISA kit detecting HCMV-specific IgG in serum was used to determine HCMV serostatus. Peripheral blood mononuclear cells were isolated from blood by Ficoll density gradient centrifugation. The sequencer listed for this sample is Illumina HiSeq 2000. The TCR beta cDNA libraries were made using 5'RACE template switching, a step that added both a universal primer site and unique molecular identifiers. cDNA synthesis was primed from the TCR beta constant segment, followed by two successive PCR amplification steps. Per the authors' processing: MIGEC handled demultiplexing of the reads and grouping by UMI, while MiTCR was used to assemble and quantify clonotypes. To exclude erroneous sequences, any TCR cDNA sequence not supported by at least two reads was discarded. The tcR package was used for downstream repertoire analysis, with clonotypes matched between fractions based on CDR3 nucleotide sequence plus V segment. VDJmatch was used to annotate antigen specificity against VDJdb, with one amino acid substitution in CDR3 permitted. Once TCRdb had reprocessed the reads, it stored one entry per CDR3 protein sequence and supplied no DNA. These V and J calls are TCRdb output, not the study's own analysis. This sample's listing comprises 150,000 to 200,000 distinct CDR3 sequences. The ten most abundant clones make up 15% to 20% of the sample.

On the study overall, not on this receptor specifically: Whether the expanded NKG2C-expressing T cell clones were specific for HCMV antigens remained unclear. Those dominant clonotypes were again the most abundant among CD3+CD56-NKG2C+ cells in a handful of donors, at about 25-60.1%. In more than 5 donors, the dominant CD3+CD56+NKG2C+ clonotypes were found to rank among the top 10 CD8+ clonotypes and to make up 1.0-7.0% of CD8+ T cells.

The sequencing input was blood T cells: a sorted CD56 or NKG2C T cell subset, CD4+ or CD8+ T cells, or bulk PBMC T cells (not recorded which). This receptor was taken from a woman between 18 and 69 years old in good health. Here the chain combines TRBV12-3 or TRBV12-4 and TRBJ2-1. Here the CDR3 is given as CASSLAFSDGQFF.